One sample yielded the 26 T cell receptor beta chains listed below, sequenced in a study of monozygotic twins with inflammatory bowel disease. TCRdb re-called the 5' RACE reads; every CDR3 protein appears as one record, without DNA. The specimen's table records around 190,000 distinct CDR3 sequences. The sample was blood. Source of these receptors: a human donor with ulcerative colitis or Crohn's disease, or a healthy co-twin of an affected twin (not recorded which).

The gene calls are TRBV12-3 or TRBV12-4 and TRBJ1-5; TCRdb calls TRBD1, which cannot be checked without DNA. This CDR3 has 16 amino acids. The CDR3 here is CASTLITGGRNQPQHF.

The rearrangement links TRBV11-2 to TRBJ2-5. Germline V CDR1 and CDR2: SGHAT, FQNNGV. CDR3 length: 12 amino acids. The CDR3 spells CASSLDRETQYF. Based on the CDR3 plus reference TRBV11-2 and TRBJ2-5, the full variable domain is EAGVAQSPRYKIIEKRQSVAFWCNPISGHATLYWYQQILGQGPKLLIQFQNNGVVDDSQLPKDRFSAERLKGVDSTLKIQPAKLEDSAVYLCASSLDRETQYFGPGTRLLVL.

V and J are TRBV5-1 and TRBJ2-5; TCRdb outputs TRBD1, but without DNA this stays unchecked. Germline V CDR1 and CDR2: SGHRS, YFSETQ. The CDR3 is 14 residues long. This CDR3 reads CASSLVGGKETQYF.

The CDR3 is CASRLRRALSSSNYGYTF. The chain couples TRBV6-1 to TRBJ1-2. Germline loops: CDR1 MNHNS, CDR2 SASEGT. The CDR3 consists of 18 residues.

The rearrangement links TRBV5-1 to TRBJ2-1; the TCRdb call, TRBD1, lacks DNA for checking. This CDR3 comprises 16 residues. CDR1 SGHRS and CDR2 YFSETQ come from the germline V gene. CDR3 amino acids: CASSRSTGGVYNEQFF. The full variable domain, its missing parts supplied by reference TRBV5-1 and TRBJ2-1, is KAGVTQTPRYLIKTRGQQVTLSCSPISGHRSVSWYQQTPGQGLQFLFEYFSETQRNKGNFPGRFSGRQFSNSRSEMNVSTLELGDSALYLCASSRSTGGVYNEQFFGPGTRLTVL.

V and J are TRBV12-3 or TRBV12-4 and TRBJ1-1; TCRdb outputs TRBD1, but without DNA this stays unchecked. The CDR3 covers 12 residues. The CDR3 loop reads CASSFQGLEAFF.

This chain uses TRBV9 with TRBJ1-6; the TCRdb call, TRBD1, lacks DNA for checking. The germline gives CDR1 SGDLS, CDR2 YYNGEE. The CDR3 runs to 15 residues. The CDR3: CASSPVGGDNSPLHF.

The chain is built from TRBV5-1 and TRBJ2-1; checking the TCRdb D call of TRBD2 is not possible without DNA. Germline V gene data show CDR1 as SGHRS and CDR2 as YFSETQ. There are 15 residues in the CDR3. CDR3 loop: CASSEASGPYNEQFF.

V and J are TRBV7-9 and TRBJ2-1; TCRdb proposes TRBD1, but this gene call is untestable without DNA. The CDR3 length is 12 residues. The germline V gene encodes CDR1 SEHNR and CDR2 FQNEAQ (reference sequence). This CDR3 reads CASQGPNNEQFF.

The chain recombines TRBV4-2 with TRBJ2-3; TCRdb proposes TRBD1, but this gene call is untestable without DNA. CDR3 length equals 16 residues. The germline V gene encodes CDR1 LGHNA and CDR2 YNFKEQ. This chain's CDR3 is CASSQDWGGATDTQYF.

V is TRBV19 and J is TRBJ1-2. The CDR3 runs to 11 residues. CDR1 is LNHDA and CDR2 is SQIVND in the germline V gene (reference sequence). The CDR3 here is CASRELYGYTF.

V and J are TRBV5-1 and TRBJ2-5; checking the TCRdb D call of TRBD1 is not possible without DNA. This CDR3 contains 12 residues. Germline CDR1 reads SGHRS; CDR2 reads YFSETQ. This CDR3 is CASSTGVETQYF.

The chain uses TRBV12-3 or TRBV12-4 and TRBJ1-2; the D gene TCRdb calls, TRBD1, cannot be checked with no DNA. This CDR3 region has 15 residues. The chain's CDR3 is CASSTLEGHVYGYTF.

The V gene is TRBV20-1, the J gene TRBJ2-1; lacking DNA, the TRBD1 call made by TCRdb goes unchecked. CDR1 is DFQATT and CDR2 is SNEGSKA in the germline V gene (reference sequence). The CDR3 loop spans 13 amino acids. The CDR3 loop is CSATGASYNEQFF.

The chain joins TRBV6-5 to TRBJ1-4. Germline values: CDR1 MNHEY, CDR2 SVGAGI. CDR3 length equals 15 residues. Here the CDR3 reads CASSYSGQTHEKLFF.

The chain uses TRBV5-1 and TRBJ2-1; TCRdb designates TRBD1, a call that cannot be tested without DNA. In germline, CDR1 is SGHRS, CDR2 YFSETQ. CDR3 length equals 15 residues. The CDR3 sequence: CASSPDRSSYNEQFF.

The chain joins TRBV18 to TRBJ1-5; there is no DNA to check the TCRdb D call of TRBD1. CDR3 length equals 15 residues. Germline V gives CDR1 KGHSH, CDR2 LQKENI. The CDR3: CASSRKGQGDQPQHF. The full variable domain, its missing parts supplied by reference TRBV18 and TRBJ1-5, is NAGVMQNPRHLVRRRGQEARLRCSPMKGHSHVYWYRQLPEEGLKFMVYLQKENIIDESGMPKERFSAEFPKEGPSILRIQQVVRGDSAAYFCASSRKGQGDQPQHFGDGTRLSIL.

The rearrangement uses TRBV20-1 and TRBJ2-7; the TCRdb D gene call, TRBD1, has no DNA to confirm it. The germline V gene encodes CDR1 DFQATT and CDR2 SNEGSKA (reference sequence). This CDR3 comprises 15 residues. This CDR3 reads CSAMRGETSSYEQYF.

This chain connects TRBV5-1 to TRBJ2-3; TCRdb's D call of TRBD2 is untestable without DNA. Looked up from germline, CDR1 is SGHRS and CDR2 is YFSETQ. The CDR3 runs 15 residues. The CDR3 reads CASSLARDSTDTQYF.

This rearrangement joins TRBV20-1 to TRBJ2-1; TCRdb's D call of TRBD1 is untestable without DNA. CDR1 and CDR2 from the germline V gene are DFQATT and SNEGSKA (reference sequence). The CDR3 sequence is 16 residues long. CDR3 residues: CSATHLGGSSYNEQFF.

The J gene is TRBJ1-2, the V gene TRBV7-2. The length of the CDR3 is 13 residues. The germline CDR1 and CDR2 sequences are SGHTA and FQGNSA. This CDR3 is CASSRGLNLGYTF.

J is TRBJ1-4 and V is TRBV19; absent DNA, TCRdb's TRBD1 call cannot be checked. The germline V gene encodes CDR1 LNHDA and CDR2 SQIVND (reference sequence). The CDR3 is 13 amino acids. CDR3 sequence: CASRVRPHEKLFF. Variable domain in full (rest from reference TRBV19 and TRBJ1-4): DGGITQSPKYLFRKEGQNVTLSCEQNLNHDAMYWYRQDPGQGLRLIYYSQIVNDFQKGDIAEGYSVSREKKESFPLTVTSAQKNPTAFYLCASRVRPHEKLFFGSGTQLSVL.

CDR3 amino acids: CASSPGRGSFTDTQYF. The chain uses TRBV10-1 and TRBJ2-3; TCRdb's D gene call, TRBD1, goes unchecked for lack of DNA. Germline V CDR1 and CDR2: WNHNN, SYGVQD (reference sequence). The CDR3 runs to 16 residues.

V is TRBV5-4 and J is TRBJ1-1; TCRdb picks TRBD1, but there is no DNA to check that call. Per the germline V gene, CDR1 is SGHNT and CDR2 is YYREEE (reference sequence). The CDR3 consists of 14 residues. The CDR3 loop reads CASSSPSGVSEAFF. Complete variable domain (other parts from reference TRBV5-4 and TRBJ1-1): ETGVTQSPTHLIKTRGQQVTLRCSSQSGHNTVSWYQQALGQGPQFIFQYYREEENGRGNFPPRFSGLQFPNYSSELNVNALELDDSALYLCASSSPSGVSEAFFGQGTRLTVV.

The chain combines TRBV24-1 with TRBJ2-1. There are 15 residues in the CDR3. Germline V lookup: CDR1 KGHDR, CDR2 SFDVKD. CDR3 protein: CATSDLQPAVNEQFF.

The CDR3: CASSVTGAGQPQHF. The rearrangement joins TRBV9 to TRBJ1-5; TCRdb indicates TRBD1, and absent DNA this call remains unverified. Germline V gene data show CDR1 as SGDLS and CDR2 as YYNGEE. CDR3 length: 14 amino acids. Together with reference TRBV9 and TRBJ1-5, the CDR3 gives the full variable domain: DSGVTQTPKHLITATGQRVTLRCSPRSGDLSVYWYQQSLDQGLQFLIQYYNGEERAKGNILERFSAQQFPDLHSELNLSSLELGDSALYFCASSVTGAGQPQHFGDGTRLSIL.